This T cell receptor beta chain was recovered during a study of T-cell memory formation after mild COVID-19. This clonotype was detected only a few times. The germline V and J ends were trimmed by 3 bases and 2 bases, with 4 bases remaining between them. The CDR3 spans 12 residues. Via MiXCR, TCRdb re-called the 5' RACE reads, giving one row per CDR3 protein. Among around 33,000 distinct CDR3 sequences listed, around a fifth were seen once. The sample was PBMCs or a T cell subset sorted from them (not recorded which). The gene calls are TRBV12-3 or TRBV12-4 and TRBJ1-2; no firm D call. The TCR originated in an adult who had mild COVID-19 (a few samples of this study predate the infection). Cell type and time point are not known. CDR3 residues: CASSFLNYGYTF. CDR3 in DNA: TGTGCCAGCAGTTTTCTGAACTATGGCTACACCTTC.